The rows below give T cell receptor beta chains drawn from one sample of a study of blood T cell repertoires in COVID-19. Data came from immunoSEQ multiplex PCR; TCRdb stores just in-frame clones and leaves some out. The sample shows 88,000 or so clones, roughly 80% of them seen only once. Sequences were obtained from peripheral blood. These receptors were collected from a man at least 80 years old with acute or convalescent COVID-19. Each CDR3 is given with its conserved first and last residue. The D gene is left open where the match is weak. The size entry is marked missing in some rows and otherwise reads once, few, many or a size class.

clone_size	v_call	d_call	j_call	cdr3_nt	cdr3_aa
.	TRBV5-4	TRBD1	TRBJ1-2	TGTGCCAGCAGCTTGGCCGGTCGGCCGGGACAGGGGGCGAATGGCTACACCTTC	CASSLAGRPGQGANGYTF
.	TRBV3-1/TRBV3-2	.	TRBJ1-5	TGTGCCAGCAGCCAAGAAGGGGCAGTCTTTTATAGCAATCAGCCCCAGCATTTT	CASSQEGAVFYSNQPQHF
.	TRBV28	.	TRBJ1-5	TGTGCCAGCAGTGCCCAGGGAGGGTATCAGCCCCAGCATTTT	CASSAQGGYQPQHF
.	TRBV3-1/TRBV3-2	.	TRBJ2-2	TGTGCCAGCAGTTACCAGGGCCCCGGGGAGCTGTTTTTT	CASSYQGPGELFF
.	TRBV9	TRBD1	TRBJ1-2	TGTGCCAGCAGCGTAGGGCAGGGACTGAGGACAGGCTCATATGGCTACACCTTC	CASSVGQGLRTGSYGYTF
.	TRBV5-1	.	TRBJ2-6	TGCGCCAGCAGCTTGGGTTCAGGGGCTGGGGCCAACGTCCTGACTTTC	CASSLGSGAGANVLTF
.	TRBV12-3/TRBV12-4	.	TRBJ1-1	TGTGCCAGCAGTTTCGCGGGTGAAGCTTTCTTT	CASSFAGEAFF
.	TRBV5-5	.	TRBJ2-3	TGTGCCAGCAGCTTGGTTTTGGGGGCGATGAGCACAGATACGCAGTATTTT	CASSLVLGAMSTDTQYF
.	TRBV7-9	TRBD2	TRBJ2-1	TGTGCCAGCAGCCCCCGAGCGGGGGGGCCCTTTCATGAGCAGTTCTTC	CASSPRAGGPFHEQFF
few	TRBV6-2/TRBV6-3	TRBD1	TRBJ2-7	TGTGCCAGCAGTTCACAGGGGAACGAGCAGTACTTC	CASSSQGNEQYF
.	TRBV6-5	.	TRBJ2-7	TGTGCCAGCAGGCAGTCCTACGAGCAGTACTTC	CASRQSYEQYF
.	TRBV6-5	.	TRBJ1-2	TGTGCCAGCAGGGTTAGGGGATCGGGCTACACCTTC	CASRVRGSGYTF
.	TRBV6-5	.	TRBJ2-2	TGTGCCAGCAGTATTCAGAACACCGGGGAGCTGTTTTTT	CASSIQNTGELFF
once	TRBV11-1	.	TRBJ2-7	TGTGCCAGCAGCTTAGAGGCACCCCCGGGGGAGCAGTACTTC	CASSLEAPPGEQYF
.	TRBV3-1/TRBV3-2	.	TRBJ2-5	TGTGCCAGCAGCCAAAAGGGACAAGTCCAAGAGACCCAGTACTTC	CASSQKGQVQETQYF
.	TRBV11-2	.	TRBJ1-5	TGTGCCAGCAGCCTTAGTGATAGCAATCAGCCCCAGCATTTT	CASSLSDSNQPQHF
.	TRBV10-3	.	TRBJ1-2	TGTGCCATCAGGGGGGACATTGGGGAGAACTATGGCTACACCTTC	CAIRGDIGENYGYTF
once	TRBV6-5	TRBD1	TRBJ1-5	TGTGCCAGCACTTTTGACAGGGGAGGTCAGCCCCAGCATTTT	CASTFDRGGQPQHF
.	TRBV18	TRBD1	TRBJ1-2	TGTGCCAGCTCACCATCATTGACAGGGGACTATGGCTACACCTTC	CASSPSLTGDYGYTF
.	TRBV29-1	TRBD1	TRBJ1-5	TGCAGCGCCCGACAGGGAAGCAATCAGCCCCAGCATTTT	CSARQGSNQPQHF
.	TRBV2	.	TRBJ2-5	TGTGCCAGCAGTGTAGTAGGGGCAATTCAAGAGACCCAGTACTTC	CASSVVGAIQETQYF
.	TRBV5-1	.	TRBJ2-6	TGCGCCAGCAGCTTGGGAGGGGGTTTAGGATGGGCCAACGTCCTGACTTTC	CASSLGGGLGWANVLTF
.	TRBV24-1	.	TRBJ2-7	TGTGCCACCAGTGATTTCGGGGGGCCCTACGAGCAGTACTTC	CATSDFGGPYEQYF
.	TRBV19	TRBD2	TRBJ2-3	TGTGCCAGTAGGGGACTAGCGGGGGGCCTTTCGCCAGATACGCAGTATTTT	CASRGLAGGLSPDTQYF
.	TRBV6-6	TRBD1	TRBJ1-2	TGTGCCAGCAGTGGGACAGGGGGCTATGGCTACACCTTC	CASSGTGGYGYTF
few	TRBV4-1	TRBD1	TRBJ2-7	TGCGCCAGCAGCCAAGCGGCAAGGGGACAGGCGTACGAGCAGTACTTC	CASSQAARGQAYEQYF
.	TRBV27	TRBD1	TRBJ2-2	TGTGCCAGCAGGACGGGACAGGCGAACACCGGGGAGCTGTTTTTT	CASRTGQANTGELFF
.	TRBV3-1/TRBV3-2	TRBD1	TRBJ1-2	TGTGCCAGCAGCCAAGGGTGGGACAGGGGTGGCTACACCTTC	CASSQGWDRGGYTF
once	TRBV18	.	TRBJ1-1	TGTGCCAGCTCACCTAACAGGGCCTTCACTGAAGCTTTCTTT	CASSPNRAFTEAFF
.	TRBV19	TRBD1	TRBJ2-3	TGTGCCAGTAAAAAGGGGGACAGGCCCACAGATACGCAGTATTTT	CASKKGDRPTDTQYF